This record looks at one TCR beta chain sequence and its context. CDR3 regions of TCR beta were amplified from RNA transcripts. Amplification began with first-round RT-PCR using HTBI primers, then second-round multiplex PCR was performed. MiXCR, applied by TCRdb to the multiplex PCR reads, yields one record per CDR3 protein. The table records fewer than 400,000 distinct CDR3 sequences, approximately 16% of them present only once. The data derive from a study of Graves' ophthalmopathy and Graves' hyperthyroidism. Each diagnosis was determined on the basis of clinical symptoms, serum thyroxine, TRAb, thyroid ultrasound and orbital computed tomography. This CDR3 is built from 14 residues. The germline V gene has CDR1 MDHEN and CDR2 SYDVKM. The V gene lost 6 bases and the J gene lost 4 bases, with 15 bases spanning the gap.

The origin of this receptor is a woman aged 18-35 years with Graves' ophthalmopathy. The sample comprised peripheral blood. The V call is TRBV28, the J call TRBJ2-5; the D is unclear. The CDR3 region has the DNA TGTGCCAGCAGGGGTCCTGGGCGAGGAGAGACCCAGTACTTC. Translation gives CASRGPGRGETQYF.